This T cell receptor (beta chain) was profiled in a study of T cells expressing NK-cell markers. Study-wide context: Seven of the eight sequenced donors were HCMV-seropositive; one was seronegative. Study findings and constraints: Similarly, these clonotypes led the CD3+CD56-NKG2C+ fraction as well in a handful of donors.

Concerning this clonotype itself: The antigen is unknown.

Beta-chain TCR cDNA was generated via 5'RACE template switching with UMIs. One entry per CDR3 protein, without DNA, is what TCRdb gives after re-calling the 5' RACE reads. The sample holds some 460,000 distinct CDR3 sequences. The source material was blood T cells: a sorted CD56 or NKG2C T cell subset, CD4+ or CD8+ T cells, or bulk PBMC T cells (not recorded which). This TCR was recovered from a woman aged 45-59 years in good health.

Here the CDR3 reads CASSIASGANVLTF. The rearrangement joins TRBV19 to TRBJ2-6. The germline gives CDR1 LNHDA, CDR2 SQIVND (reference sequence). The CDR3 is made up of 14 amino acids.